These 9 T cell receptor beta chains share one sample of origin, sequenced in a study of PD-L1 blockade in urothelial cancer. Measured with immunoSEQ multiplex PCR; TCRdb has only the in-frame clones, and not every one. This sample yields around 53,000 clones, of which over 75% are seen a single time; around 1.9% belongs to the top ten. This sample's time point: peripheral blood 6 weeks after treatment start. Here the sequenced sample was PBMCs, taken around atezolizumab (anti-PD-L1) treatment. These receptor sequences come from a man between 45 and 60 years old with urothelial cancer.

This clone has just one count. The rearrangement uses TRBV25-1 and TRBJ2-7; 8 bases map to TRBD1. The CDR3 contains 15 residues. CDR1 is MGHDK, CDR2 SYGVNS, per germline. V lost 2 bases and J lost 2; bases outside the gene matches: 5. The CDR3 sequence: CASSERGQDPYEQYF. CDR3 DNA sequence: TGTGCCAGCAGTGAAAGGGGACAGGACCCCTACGAGCAGTACTTC.

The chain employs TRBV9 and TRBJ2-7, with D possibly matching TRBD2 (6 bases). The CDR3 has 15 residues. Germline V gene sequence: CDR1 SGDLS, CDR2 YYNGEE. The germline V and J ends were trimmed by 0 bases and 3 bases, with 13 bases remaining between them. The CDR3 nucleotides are TGTGCCAGCAGCGTAGATGCGGGGAAGAACTACGAGCAGTACTTC. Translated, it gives CASSVDAGKNYEQYF.

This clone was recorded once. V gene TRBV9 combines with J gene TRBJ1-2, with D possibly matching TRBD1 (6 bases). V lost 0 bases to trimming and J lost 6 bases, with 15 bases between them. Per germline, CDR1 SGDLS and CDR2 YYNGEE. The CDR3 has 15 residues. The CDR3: CASSVVVGGSDGYTF. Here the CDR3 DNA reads TGTGCCAGCAGCGTAGTGGTAGGGGGAAGCGATGGCTACACCTTC.

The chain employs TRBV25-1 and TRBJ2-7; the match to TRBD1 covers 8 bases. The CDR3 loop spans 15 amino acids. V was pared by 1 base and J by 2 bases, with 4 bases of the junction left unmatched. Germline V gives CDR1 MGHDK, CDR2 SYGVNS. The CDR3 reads CASSEFHRGAYEQYF. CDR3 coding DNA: TGTGCCAGCAGTGAATTTCACAGGGGGGCCTACGAGCAGTACTTC.

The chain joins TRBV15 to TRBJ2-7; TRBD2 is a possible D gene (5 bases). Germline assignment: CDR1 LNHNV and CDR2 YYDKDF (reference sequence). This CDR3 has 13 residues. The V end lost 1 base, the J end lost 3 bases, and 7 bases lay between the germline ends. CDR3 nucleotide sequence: TGTGCCACCAGCAGAGGACGGGACTACGAGCAGTACTTC. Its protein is CATSRGRDYEQYF. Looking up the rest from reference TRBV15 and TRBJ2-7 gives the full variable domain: DAMVIQNPRYQVTQFGKPVTLSCSQTLNHNVMYWYQQKSSQAPKLLFHYYDKDFNNEADTPDNFQSRRPNTSFCFLDIRSPGLGDTAMYLCATSRGRDYEQYFGPGTRLTVT.

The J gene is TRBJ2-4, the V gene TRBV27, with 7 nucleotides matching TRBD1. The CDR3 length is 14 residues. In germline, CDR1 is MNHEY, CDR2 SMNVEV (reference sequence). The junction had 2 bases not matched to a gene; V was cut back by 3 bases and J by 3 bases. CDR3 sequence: CASSLGDSKNIQYF. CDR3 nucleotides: TGTGCCAGCAGTTTGGGGGACAGCAAAAACATTCAGTACTTC.

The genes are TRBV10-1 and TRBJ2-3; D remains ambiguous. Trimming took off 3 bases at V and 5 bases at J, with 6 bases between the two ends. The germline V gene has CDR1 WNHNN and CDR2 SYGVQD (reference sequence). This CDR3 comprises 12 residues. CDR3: CASSERLDTQYF. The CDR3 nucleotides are TGCGCCAGCAGTGAACGACTAGATACGCAGTATTTT.

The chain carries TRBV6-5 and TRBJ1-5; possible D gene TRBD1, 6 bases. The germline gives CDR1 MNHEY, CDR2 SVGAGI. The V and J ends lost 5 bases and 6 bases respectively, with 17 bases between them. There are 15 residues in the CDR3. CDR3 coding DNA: TGTGCCAGCAGTAACACAGGGAAGACCGGTCAGCCCCAGCATTTT. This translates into CASSNTGKTGQPQHF.

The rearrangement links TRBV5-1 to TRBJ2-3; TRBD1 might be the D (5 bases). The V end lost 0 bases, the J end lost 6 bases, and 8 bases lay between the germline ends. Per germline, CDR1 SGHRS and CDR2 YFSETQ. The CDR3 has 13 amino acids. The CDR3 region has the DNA TGCGCCAGCAGCTTGGCCAAGGGGGATACGCAGTATTTT. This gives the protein CASSLAKGDTQYF.